A selection of T cell receptor beta chains follows, all from one sample in a study of blood T cell repertoires in COVID-19. Generated by immunoSEQ multiplex PCR, the TCRdb table keeps only in-frame clones and is missing some. The sample shows about 110,000 clones, approximately 87% of them seen only once. Source material: peripheral blood. The receptor source for this set is a woman aged 55-70 years with acute or convalescent COVID-19. CDR3s include the opening cysteine and the closing phenylalanine or tryptophan. The D gene is left open where the match is weak. Expanded clones get a size class; other rows say once, few or many, or leave the size out.

v_gene	abundance	d_gene	j_gene	CDR3aa	CDR3nt
TRBV27	-	TRBD1	TRBJ2-2	CASSPTDRRELFF	TGTGCCAGCAGTCCAACGGACAGGCGAGAGCTGTTTTTT
TRBV6-2/TRBV6-3	-	-	TRBJ2-1	CASSYLAITYNEQFF	TGTGCCAGCAGTTACCTAGCGATAACCTACAATGAGCAGTTCTTC
TRBV7-8	-	-	TRBJ1-5	CASSKDRDQPQHF	TGTGCCAGCAGCAAGGACAGAGATCAGCCCCAGCATTTT
TRBV27	few	-	TRBJ2-7	CASRSLAALPYEQYF	TGTGCCAGCAGATCCTTAGCCGCACTACCCTACGAGCAGTACTTC
TRBV5-1	-	-	TRBJ1-1	CASSLIGGPNTEAFF	TGCGCCAGCAGCTTGATTGGAGGACCGAACACTGAAGCTTTCTTT
TRBV20-1	-	-	TRBJ1-2	CSARSGYGYTF	TGCAGTGCAAGGTCGGGCTATGGCTACACCTTC
TRBV19	-	-	TRBJ1-2	CASSISEGRTGYTF	TGTGCCAGTAGTATAAGCGAGGGCCGGACGGGCTACACCTTC
TRBV5-4	-	TRBD1	TRBJ1-2	CASSGGIDRGLEGYTF	TGTGCCAGCAGCGGTGGGATTGACAGGGGCCTCGAAGGCTACACCTTC
TRBV28	-	TRBD2	TRBJ2-7	CASSYSGGRRGEQYF	TGTGCCAGCAGTTACTCAGGCGGGAGACGGGGCGAGCAGTACTTC
TRBV27	-	-	TRBJ1-6	CASSQGEGSPLHF	TGTGCCAGCAGTCAAGGGGAGGGTTCACCCCTCCACTTT
TRBV7-9	-	-	TRBJ1-2	CASGEQGFNYGYTF	TGTGCCAGCGGGGAACAGGGCTTTAACTATGGCTACACCTTC
TRBV2	once	-	TRBJ1-5	CASSHKTGKVTQPQHF	TGTGCCAGCAGCCACAAGACAGGTAAGGTCACTCAGCCCCAGCATTTT
TRBV7-6	-	-	TRBJ1-4	CASSLGAVATNEKLFF	TGTGCCAGCAGCTTAGGGGCAGTTGCAACTAATGAAAAACTGTTTTTT
TRBV9	-	TRBD1	TRBJ1-6	CASSVADRGNSPLHF	TGTGCCAGCAGCGTGGCGGACAGGGGTAATTCACCCCTCCACTTT
TRBV9	-	TRBD1	TRBJ1-2	CASSVQARQGESGYTF	TGTGCCAGCAGCGTCCAGGCTCGACAGGGAGAGAGTGGCTACACCTTC
TRBV2	-	TRBD1	TRBJ2-7	CATTPGQVGEQYF	TGTGCCACCACCCCGGGACAGGTAGGCGAGCAGTACTTC
TRBV6-5	-	-	TRBJ1-1	CASSYSSRGGNTEAFF	TGTGCCAGCAGTTACTCGTCCCGGGGGGGGAACACTGAAGCTTTCTTT
TRBV6-6	-	-	TRBJ1-2	CASRKEEGYGYTF	TGTGCCAGCAGGAAGGAGGAGGGCTATGGCTACACCTTC
TRBV6-5	-	-	TRBJ1-4	CASGQWNEKLFF	TGTGCCAGCGGACAGTGGAATGAAAAACTGTTTTTT
TRBV27	few	-	TRBJ1-6	CASSPRAGLNNSPLHF	TGTGCCAGCAGTCCCCGGGCAGGGCTAAACAATTCACCCCTCCACTTT
TRBV5-4	-	-	TRBJ2-7	CASGGTYEQYF	TGTGCCAGCGGGGGGACCTACGAGCAGTACTTC
TRBV3-1/TRBV3-2	-	TRBD2	TRBJ2-3	CASSQVAGGSTDTQYF	TGTGCCAGCAGCCAAGTTGCGGGGGGTAGCACAGATACGCAGTATTTT
TRBV15	few	-	TRBJ1-2	CATSRDSQGSYGYTF	TGTGCCACCAGCAGAGATAGTCAGGGGAGCTATGGCTACACCTTC
TRBV28	-	-	TRBJ1-5	CASSPPGGSGQPQHF	TGTGCCAGCAGTCCGCCGGGGGGGTCGGGTCAGCCCCAGCATTTT
TRBV5-1	-	-	TRBJ2-2	CASSQQRGYTGELFF	TGCGCCAGCAGCCAACAGCGAGGGTACACCGGGGAGCTGTTTTTT
TRBV27	-	TRBD2	TRBJ2-1	CASSFGGRSGHEQFF	TGTGCCAGCAGTTTTGGCGGGAGGAGTGGGCATGAGCAGTTCTTC
TRBV19	-	-	TRBJ1-5	CASRGTGYQPQHF	TGTGCCAGTAGAGGAACAGGGTATCAGCCCCAGCATTTT
TRBV7-2	-	TRBD2	TRBJ2-7	CASSLALAGGSSYEQYF	TGTGCCAGCAGCTTAGCCCTAGCGGGAGGTAGCTCCTACGAGCAGTACTTC
TRBV11-2	-	-	TRBJ2-7	CASSLTFRDYEQYF	TGTGCCAGCAGCTTGACCTTTCGGGACTACGAGCAGTACTTC
TRBV10-3	-	TRBD1	TRBJ2-5	CAISKTGGGRNQETQYF	TGTGCCATCAGTAAGACAGGGGGAGGGAGAAACCAAGAGACCCAGTACTTC
TRBV2	-	-	TRBJ1-1	CASRREVDTEAFF	TGTGCCAGCAGGAGGGAGGTGGACACTGAAGCTTTCTTT
TRBV7-9	-	-	TRBJ1-4	CASSLDIFNEKLFF	TGTGCCAGCAGCCTGGACATCTTTAATGAAAAACTGTTTTTT
TRBV5-6	-	-	TRBJ1-6	CASSVLGHQSPLHF	TGTGCCAGCAGTGTGCTAGGACACCAATCACCCCTCCACTTT
TRBV6-5	-	-	TRBJ1-2	CASGSGYGYTF	TGTGCCAGCGGGAGCGGCTATGGCTACACCTTC
TRBV3-1/TRBV3-2	-	-	TRBJ2-7	CASSQVAAAEQYF	TGTGCCAGCAGCCAAGTTGCGGCGGCCGAGCAGTACTTC
TRBV28	-	-	TRBJ2-1	CASSDSSRYNEQFF	TGTGCCAGCAGCGATTCTTCTAGGTACAATGAGCAGTTCTTC
TRBV5-6	-	-	TRBJ2-3	CASSLRFQTDTQYF	TGTGCCAGCAGCTTGCGCTTCCAGACAGATACGCAGTATTTT
TRBV18	-	-	TRBJ2-1	CASSPWGETAYNEQFF	TGTGCCAGCTCACCATGGGGGGAAACGGCCTACAATGAGCAGTTCTTC
TRBV5-1	-	TRBD1	TRBJ1-4	CATRDRTNEKLFF	TGCGCCACCAGGGACAGGACAAATGAAAAACTGTTTTTT
TRBV28	-	TRBD1	TRBJ1-5	CASSALDRGRMSNQPQHF	TGTGCCAGCAGTGCCCTCGACAGGGGGCGGATGAGCAATCAGCCCCAGCATTTT
TRBV18	once	TRBD1	TRBJ1-5	CASSPDRDNQPQHF	TGTGCCAGCTCACCCGACAGGGACAATCAGCCCCAGCATTTT
TRBV20-1	once	-	TRBJ1-5	CSASQGPTQPQHF	TGCAGTGCGAGTCAGGGTCCCACTCAGCCCCAGCATTTT
TRBV18	-	TRBD2	TRBJ2-3	CASSMAGATDTQYF	TGTGCCAGCTCAATGGCGGGAGCCACAGATACGCAGTATTTT
TRBV28	-	TRBD1	TRBJ2-5	CASSRGQGAQETQYF	TGTGCCAGCAGTAGAGGACAGGGAGCTCAAGAGACCCAGTACTTC
TRBV15	-	TRBD2	TRBJ2-3	CATSREASGTAGTQYF	TGTGCCACCAGCAGAGAAGCTAGCGGGACAGCAGGTACGCAGTATTTT
TRBV19	-	-	TRBJ2-1	CASNDQQGRPYNEQFF	TGTGCCAGCAATGACCAACAGGGACGCCCCTACAATGAGCAGTTCTTC
TRBV29-1	-	-	TRBJ1-2	CSYRDGYGYTF	TGCAGTTACAGGGACGGCTATGGCTACACCTTC
TRBV20-1	-	TRBD2	TRBJ2-1	CSASHGLAGSNEQFF	TGCAGTGCGAGTCACGGACTAGCGGGGTCCAATGAGCAGTTCTTC
TRBV3-1/TRBV3-2	-	TRBD1	TRBJ1-2	CASSPGTDNYGYTF	TGTGCCAGCAGCCCCGGGACAGACAATTATGGCTACACCTTC
TRBV6-2/TRBV6-3	-	TRBD1	TRBJ2-1	CASSQGVVRNEQFF	TGTGCCAGCAGTCAGGGGGTTGTTCGCAATGAGCAGTTCTTC
TRBV6-5	once	-	TRBJ1-1	CASRTPRGNTEAFF	TGTGCCAGCAGAACCCCCAGGGGGAACACTGAAGCTTTCTTT
TRBV5-1	-	-	TRBJ2-2	CASSLEGDGELFF	TGCGCCAGCAGCTTGGAAGGGGACGGGGAGCTGTTTTTT
TRBV5-4	-	TRBD1	TRBJ1-1	CASNRDRVGNTEAFF	TGTGCCAGCAACCGGGACAGGGTAGGGAACACTGAAGCTTTCTTT
TRBV30	-	-	TRBJ1-2	CACTTNRDGYGYTF	TGTGCCTGCACGACCAACAGGGATGGCTATGGCTACACCTTC
TRBV6-2/TRBV6-3	-	TRBD1	TRBJ1-1	CASSTGTGQNTEAFF	TGTGCCAGCAGCACGGGGACAGGGCAGAACACTGAAGCTTTCTTT